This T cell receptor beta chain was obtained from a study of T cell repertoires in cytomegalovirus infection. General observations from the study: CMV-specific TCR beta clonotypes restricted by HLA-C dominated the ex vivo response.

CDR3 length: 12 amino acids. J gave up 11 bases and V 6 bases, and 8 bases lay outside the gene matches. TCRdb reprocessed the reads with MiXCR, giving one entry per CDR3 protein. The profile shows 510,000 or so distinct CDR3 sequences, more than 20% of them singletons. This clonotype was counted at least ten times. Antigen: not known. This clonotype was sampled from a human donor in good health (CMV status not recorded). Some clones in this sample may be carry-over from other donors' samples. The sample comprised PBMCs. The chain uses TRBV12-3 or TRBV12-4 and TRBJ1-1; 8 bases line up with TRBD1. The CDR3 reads CASRLPDRGAFF. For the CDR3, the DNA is TGTGCCAGCAGGTTACCCGACAGGGGCGCTTTCTTT.